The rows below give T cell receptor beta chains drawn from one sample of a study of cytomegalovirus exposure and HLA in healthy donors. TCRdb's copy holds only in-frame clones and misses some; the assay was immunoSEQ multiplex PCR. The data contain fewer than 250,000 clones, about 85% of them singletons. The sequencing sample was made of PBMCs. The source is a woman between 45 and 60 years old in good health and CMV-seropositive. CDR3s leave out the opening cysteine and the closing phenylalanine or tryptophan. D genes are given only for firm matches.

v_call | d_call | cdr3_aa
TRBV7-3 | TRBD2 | ASSPWTSGPYNEQF
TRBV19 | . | ASMEGGRKLF
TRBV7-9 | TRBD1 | ASSLGGRGGHQPQH
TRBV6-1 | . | ASRETPPYEQY
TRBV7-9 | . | ASSLKIAGRTGELF
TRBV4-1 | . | ASSQEAGPADSYEQY
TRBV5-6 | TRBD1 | ASSLVDRPNYGYT
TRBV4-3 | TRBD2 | ASSQASGGHGELF
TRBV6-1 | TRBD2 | ASSPLAGGGETQY
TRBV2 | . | ASRQGSTNEKLF
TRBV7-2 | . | ASSRDISTDTQY
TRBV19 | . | ASSPSWGLRNEKLF
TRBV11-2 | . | ASSLDLAGTDTQY
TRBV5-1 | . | ASSLVLSLDAQFLGYT
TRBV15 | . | ATSSTLMGGLDEQY
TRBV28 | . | ASSLGGETGEAF
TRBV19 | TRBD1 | ASSPRRGLGGYGYT
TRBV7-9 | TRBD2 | ASSRAGTSGDTQY
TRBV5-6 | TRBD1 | ASSPSDRTNTEAF
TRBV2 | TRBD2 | ASRKGTSGGKTQY
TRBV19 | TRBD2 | ASTLAGGFFGELF
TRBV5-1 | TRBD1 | ASSPSRTGLNTGELF
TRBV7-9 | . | ASSSPPSVKETQY
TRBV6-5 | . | ASTPRGGGYGYT
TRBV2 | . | ASSGTTNTEAF
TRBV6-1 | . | ASSEGGHKYEQY
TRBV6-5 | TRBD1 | ASRGTATYEQY
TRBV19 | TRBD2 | ASSISGLARTTDTQY
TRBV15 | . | ATSRSRTADQPQH
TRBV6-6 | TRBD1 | ASSPPWDRVLLLH
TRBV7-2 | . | ASSLAGGRGSYGYT
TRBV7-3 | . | ASSLGAGNIQY